A selection of T cell receptor beta chains follows, all from one sample in a study of regulatory T cells in long-lasting Graves disease. TCRdb called the multiplex PCR reads again in MiXCR, with one record for every CDR3 protein. Seen here are approximately 310,000 distinct CDR3 sequences, over 15% observed once, and the top ten hold roughly 35%. The starting material was peripheral blood mononuclear cells (PBMCs), obtained at new diagnosis, from a patient treated with antithyroid drugs. The receptor source for this set is a female donor with Graves disease. CDR3s include the opening cysteine and the closing phenylalanine or tryptophan. Fields, in order: V gene, D gene, J gene, clone size, CDR3 protein, CDR3 DNA. The D gene is left open where the match is weak. For some rows the clone size is stated as once, few or many, or as a class when expanded; others skip it.

TRBV6-1,.,TRBJ2-3,many,CASSVRVHTDTQYF,TGTGCCAGCAGCGTCAGGGTTCACACAGATACGCAGTATTTT
TRBV6-1,TRBD2,TRBJ2-1,.,CASSDVGGPSNEQFF,TGTGCCAGCAGTGATGTGGGAGGGCCGAGCAATGAGCAGTTCTTC
TRBV27,.,TRBJ1-1,many,CASKRTGVGSEAFF,TGTGCCAGCAAAAGGACCGGGGTGGGGTCTGAAGCTTTCTTT
TRBV2,TRBD2,TRBJ2-5,many,CASSGTSGGETQYF,TGTGCCAGCAGTGGCACTAGCGGGGGGGAGACCCAGTACTTC
TRBV12-3/TRBV12-4,.,TRBJ2-1,.,CASSLGSERNEQFF,TGTGCCAGCTCACTCGGGTCAGAAAGGAATGAGCAGTTCTTC
TRBV6-5,TRBD2,TRBJ2-3,.,CASSYSMASGRADTQYF,TGTGCCAGCAGTTACTCGATGGCTAGCGGGAGAGCAGATACGCAGTATTTT
TRBV4-1,.,TRBJ1-6,few,CASSQVTTGVRSPLHF,TGCGCCAGCAGCCAAGTTACGACAGGAGTTCGGTCACCCCTCCACTTT
TRBV20-1,.,TRBJ1-1,.,CSAMGVHGNTEAFF,TGCAGTGCTATGGGGGTCCATGGGAACACTGAAGCTTTCTTT
TRBV28,.,TRBJ2-7,many,CASSFPQGSSYEQYF,TGTGCCAGCAGTTTTCCGCAGGGATCCTCCTACGAGCAGTACTTC
TRBV28,.,TRBJ2-7,.,CASTEGVSSREQYF,TGTGCCAGCACCGAGGGAGTCTCATCTCGGGAGCAGTACTTC
TRBV2,.,TRBJ2-3,many,CASRTSTSTDTQYF,TGTGCCAGCAGGACTAGTACTAGCACAGATACGCAGTATTTT
TRBV6-1,.,TRBJ1-2,many,CASRRREGGYTF,TGTGCCAGCAGGCGGAGGGAGGGAGGCTACACCTTC
TRBV7-3,.,TRBJ2-2,few,CASSTKLGAPNTGELFF,TGTGCCAGCAGCACTAAACTGGGGGCGCCTAACACCGGGGAGCTGTTTTTT
TRBV3-1,.,TRBJ2-1,few,CASSPGMASYNEQFF,TGTGCCAGCAGCCCGGGCATGGCCTCCTACAATGAGCAGTTCTTC
TRBV5-4,TRBD1,TRBJ2-5,many,CASSQTGGQGETQYF,TGTGCCAGCAGCCAGACAGGGGGCCAAGGAGAGACCCAGTACTTC
TRBV30,.,TRBJ2-5,.,CAWMGYEDSGPGETQYF,TGTGCCTGGATGGGATATGAGGACAGTGGGCCAGGAGAGACCCAGTACTTC
TRBV12-3/TRBV12-4,.,TRBJ1-3,many,CASSPQYSGNTIYF,TGTGCCAGCAGTCCCCAGTACTCTGGAAACACCATATATTTT
TRBV20-1,TRBD1,TRBJ2-1,.,CSARGQGAREQFF,TGCAGTGCTAGAGGGCAGGGGGCACGCGAGCAGTTCTTC
TRBV24-1,TRBD1,TRBJ2-3,many,CATGTGLDTQYF,TGTGCCACCGGGACAGGGCTTGATACGCAGTATTTT
TRBV5-4,TRBD1,TRBJ2-2,.,CASSLGQGARGGELFF,TGTGCCAGCAGCTTGGGACAGGGGGCTCGAGGCGGGGAGCTGTTTTTT
TRBV7-8,.,TRBJ2-5,.,CASSSEIRETQYF,TGTGCCAGCAGTTCAGAAATCAGGGAGACCCAGTACTTC
TRBV28,.,TRBJ2-1,.,CASSRTKDNEQFF,TGTGCCAGCAGTCGGACTAAGGACAATGAGCAGTTCTTC
TRBV19,.,TRBJ2-2,many,CASSIVSYTGELFF,TGTGCCAGTAGTATTGTCAGCTACACCGGGGAGCTGTTTTTT
TRBV13,TRBD2,TRBJ2-3,many,CASSPGLAGSDTQYF,TGTGCCAGCAGCCCGGGACTAGCGGGATCAGATACGCAGTATTTT
TRBV9,TRBD1,TRBJ1-3,many,CASSVGTGGSGNTIYF,TGTGCCAGCAGCGTTGGGACAGGGGGCTCTGGAAACACCATATATTTT
TRBV6-1,.,TRBJ1-6,.,CASSARGPKSPLHF,TGTGCCAGCAGCGCCCGTGGTCCGAAGTCACCCCTCCACTTT
TRBV2,.,TRBJ1-5,many,CASSLQGPGQPQHF,TGTGCCAGCAGTCTACAGGGCCCCGGTCAGCCCCAGCATTTT
TRBV25-1,.,TRBJ1-3,few,CASSGLGTQGARNTIYF,TGTGCCAGCAGTGGATTGGGGACCCAAGGAGCTCGAAACACCATATATTTT
TRBV7-6,.,TRBJ1-4,.,CASSLEWSNEKLFF,TGTGCCAGCAGCTTAGAGTGGTCTAATGAAAAACTGTTTTTT
TRBV10-1,TRBD2,TRBJ2-2,.,CASSQGTSGWNTGELFF,TGCGCCAGCAGTCAAGGGACTAGCGGGTGGAACACCGGGGAGCTGTTTTTT
TRBV28,.,TRBJ1-1,many,CASSLIQDTEAFF,TGTGCCAGCAGTTTAATACAGGACACTGAAGCTTTCTTT
TRBV12-3/TRBV12-4,TRBD2,TRBJ2-1,many,CASSLAGGQAGPYYNEQFF,TGTGCCAGCAGCTTAGCGGGAGGGCAGGCAGGGCCTTACTACAATGAGCAGTTCTTC
TRBV9,TRBD1,TRBJ2-7,many,CASSQRDSYEQYF,TGTGCCAGCAGCCAACGGGACAGCTACGAGCAGTACTTC
TRBV27,.,TRBJ2-7,many,CASSPAPWNYEQYF,TGTGCCAGCAGTCCAGCGCCCTGGAACTACGAGCAGTACTTC
TRBV5-5,.,TRBJ1-2,many,CASSLVREHGYTF,TGTGCCAGCAGCTTGGTACGGGAACATGGCTACACCTTC
TRBV12-3/TRBV12-4,.,TRBJ2-2,many,CASSFRGVNTGELFF,TGTGCCAGCAGCTTCCGCGGGGTGAACACCGGGGAGCTGTTTTTT
TRBV20-1,.,TRBJ1-1,many,CSAEIAEARRNTEAFF,TGCAGTGCTGAGATTGCCGAGGCCAGGAGGAACACTGAAGCTTTCTTT
TRBV2,.,TRBJ2-5,many,CASKSSLLQETQYF,TGTGCCAGCAAATCTAGCCTTCTTCAAGAGACCCAGTACTTC
TRBV24-1,.,TRBJ1-4,many,CATSDPDSYNEKLFF,TGTGCCACCAGTGACCCCGACAGCTACAATGAAAAACTGTTTTTT
TRBV6-2/TRBV6-3,.,TRBJ2-3,many,CASSFRGGSTDTQYF,TGTGCCAGCAGTTTTCGCGGGGGCAGCACAGATACGCAGTATTTT
TRBV9,TRBD2,TRBJ2-7,.,CASSVGEGPSNEQYF,TGTGCCAGCAGCGTAGGGGAGGGCCCTTCTAACGAGCAGTACTTC
TRBV11-3,.,TRBJ2-1,many,CASSLGTSSNEQFF,TGTGCCAGCAGCTTAGGGACCAGTTCGAATGAGCAGTTCTTC
TRBV9,TRBD2,TRBJ2-5,many,CASSVEAGGETQYF,TGTGCCAGCAGCGTAGAGGCGGGAGGGGAGACCCAGTACTTC
TRBV7-2,.,TRBJ2-1,many,CASSLGAGGFYNEQFF,TGTGCCAGCAGCTTAGGCGCCGGCGGGTTCTACAATGAGCAGTTCTTC
TRBV6-1,TRBD1,TRBJ2-5,few,CASSNLGGAGETQYF,TGTGCCAGCAGTAACCTAGGGGGCGCAGGAGAGACCCAGTACTTC
TRBV5-8,.,TRBJ1-1,many,CASSEDLGDTEAFF,TGTGCCAGCAGCGAGGACTTAGGGGACACTGAAGCTTTCTTT
TRBV30,.,TRBJ2-5,many,CAWSGGLEETQYF,TGTGCCTGGAGTGGGGGACTGGAAGAGACCCAGTACTTC
TRBV12-3/TRBV12-4,.,TRBJ1-5,many,CASSLSTGLQPQHF,TGTGCCAGCAGTTTATCTACAGGACTTCAGCCCCAGCATTTT
TRBV30,.,TRBJ2-1,many,CAWSRVGEQFF,TGTGCCTGGAGTCGCGTTGGGGAGCAGTTCTTC
TRBV6-5,.,TRBJ2-7,.,CASSYSLGEGYEQYF,TGTGCCAGCAGTTACTCTCTGGGGGAAGGGTACGAGCAGTACTTC
TRBV5-6,TRBD2,TRBJ2-1,few,CASRTNGGAGGPGEQFF,TGTGCCAGCAGGACTAACGGGGGAGCGGGAGGGCCGGGTGAGCAGTTCTTC
TRBV12-3/TRBV12-4,.,TRBJ2-2,.,CASRHFSTGELFF,TGTGCCAGCAGACACTTTAGTACCGGGGAGCTGTTTTTT
TRBV12-3/TRBV12-4,TRBD1,TRBJ1-2,.,CASSLVSTGVDYGYTF,TGTGCCAGCAGCTTAGTTTCGACAGGGGTCGATTATGGCTACACCTTC
TRBV12-3/TRBV12-4,.,TRBJ1-4,many,CASSLGGTNEKLFF,TGTGCCAGCAGTTTAGGGGGGACGAATGAAAAACTGTTTTTT
TRBV6-2/TRBV6-3,TRBD2,TRBJ2-3,many,CASSYSSGADTQYF,TGTGCCAGCAGTTACAGTAGCGGGGCAGATACGCAGTATTTT
TRBV11-3,.,TRBJ1-6,.,CASRPSGGSSYNSPLHF,TGTGCCAGCAGACCGTCGGGGGGGAGCTCCTATAATTCACCCCTCCACTTT
TRBV19,TRBD1,TRBJ1-5,few,CASNKPTGVVNQPQHF,TGTGCCAGTAATAAACCTACAGGGGTAGTCAATCAGCCCCAGCATTTT
TRBV12-3/TRBV12-4,.,TRBJ2-7,many,CASSPEEAPYEQYF,TGTGCCAGCAGCCCCGAGGAGGCCCCCTACGAGCAGTACTTC
TRBV20-1,TRBD2,TRBJ2-3,many,CSASILAGTDTQYF,TGCAGTGCTAGTATCCTAGCGGGCACAGATACGCAGTATTTT
TRBV30,.,TRBJ2-3,.,CAWTSRASGTQYF,TGTGCCTGGACGTCTAGAGCCAGCGGTACGCAGTATTTT